A selection of T cell receptor beta chains follows, all from one sample in a study of human T cells and chemical hapten exposure. TCRdb passed the RACE reads through MiXCR, listing each CDR3 protein once. This table holds approximately 80,000 distinct CDR3 sequences, more than 9% found once. This sample comprised whole blood, obtained in connection with sensitization to the hapten diphenylcyclopropenone (DPC). The receptors derive from a woman aged 50 to 65 with alopecia areata. Some clones in this sample may be carry-over from other donors' samples. CDR3s leave out the opening cysteine and the closing phenylalanine or tryptophan.

V gene	J gene	CDR3 protein
TRBV3-1	TRBJ2-7	ASSPEPTYEQY
TRBV6-5	TRBJ2-7	ASSSRDSRREQY
TRBV7-6	TRBJ2-1	ASSLQSASGANEQF
TRBV20-1	TRBJ2-3	SATGTGGTDTQY
TRBV7-2	TRBJ2-3	ASSPIQGLAADTQY
TRBV5-6	TRBJ1-5	ASSLGGPRQDQPQH
TRBV7-9	TRBJ2-5	ASSTDRGTETQY
TRBV7-9	TRBJ2-3	ASSRGASGTTSTDTQY
TRBV21-1	TRBJ2-5	ASSQRTREETQY
TRBV5-8	TRBJ2-7	ASSPHYEQY
TRBV10-1	TRBJ1-6	ASSERGPSSPLH
TRBV20-1	TRBJ2-3	SAPPGLYTDTQY
TRBV7-2	TRBJ2-3	ASSRAADTQY
TRBV5-1	TRBJ2-5	ASSSQGGETQY
TRBV20-1	TRBJ2-2	SARDIKKDTIRGELF
TRBV29-1	TRBJ1-1	SVDEGFTEAF
TRBV21-1	TRBJ2-7	ASTQAQGSIYEQY
TRBV3-1	TRBJ2-7	ASSQPLGEQY
TRBV2	TRBJ1-1	ASSEDGNTEAF
TRBV18	TRBJ1-1	ASSPGIQEAF
TRBV6-2/TRBV6-3	TRBJ1-2	ASSFGQSYGYT
TRBV28	TRBJ2-7	ASTLTGGDEQY
TRBV12-5	TRBJ1-1	ASGWGGDGTEAF
TRBV19	TRBJ2-2	ASRGTSNTGELF
TRBV6-2/TRBV6-3	TRBJ2-7	ASSLAGGDYEQY
TRBV20-1	TRBJ1-1	SARRTPGGAF
TRBV7-6	TRBJ2-2	ASSHRVGTGELF
TRBV11-2	TRBJ2-1	ASSRGLAGVRNEQF
TRBV11-2	TRBJ1-1	ASSPTGLRAF
TRBV7-2	TRBJ2-4	ASSQFWEGSGNIQY
TRBV12-5	TRBJ1-5	ARHDRGDQPQH
TRBV18	TRBJ2-5	ASSRQRGRETQY
TRBV25-1	TRBJ1-4	ASSPWTGTDEKLF
TRBV6-1	TRBJ2-7	ASSGARRFPYEQY
TRBV11-1	TRBJ2-7	ASSLMRGKGYEQY
TRBV18	TRBJ1-4	ASSQARYGGPTNEKLF
TRBV12-3/TRBV12-4	TRBJ2-7	ASSLVAGKDEQY
TRBV5-1	TRBJ2-5	ASSPGQGTETQY
TRBV7-9	TRBJ1-1	ASSLAGTSEAF
TRBV5-4	TRBJ2-7	ASSFPDRVVHEQY
TRBV12-3/TRBV12-4	TRBJ1-5	ASQGPGNQPQH
TRBV9	TRBJ1-6	ASSERSTTNSPLH
TRBV19	TRBJ2-3	ASSMGTGTDTQY
TRBV9	TRBJ1-1	ASSAQVNTEAF
TRBV28	TRBJ2-2	ASSSAGAGTGELF
TRBV27	TRBJ1-1	ASSFTGITEAF
TRBV3-1	TRBJ1-1	ASSRTGWLSGNTEAF
TRBV2	TRBJ1-5	ASSEWDSRNQPQH
TRBV7-9	TRBJ2-1	ASSSGLYGEQF
TRBV18	TRBJ1-2	ASSNTNNGYT
TRBV7-8	TRBJ2-3	ASPGGSTDTQY
TRBV29-1	TRBJ2-7	SVGQGSSYEQY
TRBV6-2/TRBV6-3	TRBJ2-1	ASRPGTSGNEF